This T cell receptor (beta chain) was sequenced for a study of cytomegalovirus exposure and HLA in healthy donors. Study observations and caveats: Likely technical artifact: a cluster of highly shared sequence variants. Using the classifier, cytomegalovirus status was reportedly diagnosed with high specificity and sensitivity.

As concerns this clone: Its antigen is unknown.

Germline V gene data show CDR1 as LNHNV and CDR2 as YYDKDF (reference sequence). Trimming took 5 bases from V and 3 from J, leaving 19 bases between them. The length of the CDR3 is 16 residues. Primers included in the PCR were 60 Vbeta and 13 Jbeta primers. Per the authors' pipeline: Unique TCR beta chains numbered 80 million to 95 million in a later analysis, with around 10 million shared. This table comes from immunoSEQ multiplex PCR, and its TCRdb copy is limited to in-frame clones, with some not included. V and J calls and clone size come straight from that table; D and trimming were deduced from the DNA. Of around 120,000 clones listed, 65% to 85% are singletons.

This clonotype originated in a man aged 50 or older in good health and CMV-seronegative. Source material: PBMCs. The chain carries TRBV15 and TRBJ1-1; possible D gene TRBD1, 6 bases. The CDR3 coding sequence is TGTGCCACCAGCGGCCACCCGGACAGTATAGACACTGAAGCTTTCTTT. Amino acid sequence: CATSGHPDSIDTEAFF.